These 11 T cell receptor beta chains were sequenced from one sample in a study of regulatory T cells in long-lasting Graves disease. Library construction for TCR beta used iRepertoire HTBI primers and Arm-PCR of CDR3 regions. TCRdb recomputed calls from the multiplex PCR reads with MiXCR, one row per CDR3 protein. The table includes 360,000 or so distinct CDR3 sequences, about a sixth detected once. The time point: newly diagnosed GD, antithyroid drugs for less than 3 months. PBMCs provided the RNA from which the TCR library was made. These data also formed part of another study, on T cells in Graves' hyperthyroidism and ophthalmopathy.

This sample comprised peripheral blood mononuclear cells (PBMCs), obtained at new diagnosis, from a patient treated with antithyroid drugs. These receptors came from a man aged 40-50 years with Graves disease.

The sample holds many counts of this clonotype. The CDR3 region has the DNA TGTGCCAGCGGGGATGGCATCCAGAGGACCCAGTACTTC. Its translation: CASGDGIQRTQYF. This chain connects TRBV2 to TRBJ2-5; no reliable D call. The germline CDR1 and CDR2 sequences are SNHLY and FYNNEI. Trimming took off 8 bases at V and 7 bases at J, with 17 bases between the two ends. The CDR3 is made up of 13 amino acids.

As for this clonotype: A single base is all that separates this from a far larger clone, so a read error is likely. The chain is built from TRBV7-9 and TRBJ2-7; D may be TRBD1 (6 bases). Between the trimmed V and J ends, which lost 5 bases and 7 bases, there was a span of 24 bases. Germline V gene sequence: CDR1 SEHNR, CDR2 FQNEAQ (reference sequence). The CDR3 contains 16 residues. CDR3 in amino acids: CASSRPGQRSYNEQYF. CDR3 in DNA: TGTGCCAGCAGCCGCCCTGGACAGCGCTCCTACAATGAGCAGTACTTC. Full variable domain (outside the CDR3, taken from reference TRBV7-9 and TRBJ2-7): DTGVSQNPRHKITKRGQNVTFRCDPISEHNRLYWYRQTLGQGPEFLTYFQNEAQLEKSRLLSDRFSAERPKGSFSTLEIQRTEQGDSAMYLCASSRPGQRSYNEQYFGPGTRLTVT.

The table lists this clonotype with many counts. V is TRBV7-9 and J is TRBJ2-4; TRBD1 might be the D (5 bases). This CDR3 comprises 14 residues. Per the germline V gene, CDR1 is SEHNR and CDR2 is FQNEAQ (reference sequence). Deletions cut 2 bases from V and 9 bases from J, with 14 bases between. CDR3 protein: CASSLTGPYRIQYF. The CDR3 nucleotides are TGTGCCAGCAGCTTAACAGGACCCTATCGCATTCAGTACTTC. Full variable domain (rest looked up from reference TRBV7-9 and TRBJ2-4): DTGVSQNPRHKITKRGQNVTFRCDPISEHNRLYWYRQTLGQGPEFLTYFQNEAQLEKSRLLSDRFSAERPKGSFSTLEIQRTEQGDSAMYLCASSLTGPYRIQYFGAGTRLSVL.

This clonotype was counted a few times. The chain recombines TRBV19 with TRBJ2-7; D is unclear. CDR1 is LNHDA and CDR2 is SQIVND in the germline V gene (reference sequence). V lost 3 bases, J lost 0 bases, and 12 bases lay in between. CDR3 size: 15 residues. The CDR3 region has the DNA TGTGCCAGTAGTATTCGGGCAGGATTCTCCTACGAGCAGTACTTC. Translated, it gives CASSIRAGFSYEQYF.

This clonotype was detected once. V usage is TRBV20-1 and J usage is TRBJ2-1, with TRBD2 matching over 10 bases. V was pared by 6 bases and J by 3 bases, with 8 bases of the junction left unmatched. The CDR3 contains 15 residues. From germline, CDR1 is DFQATT and CDR2 SNEGSKA (reference sequence). CDR3 protein: CSAGSSGGYYNEQFF. CDR3 in DNA: TGCAGTGCCGGGTCTAGCGGGGGATACTACAATGAGCAGTTCTTC.

This clonotype showed up many times. The chain links TRBV28 to TRBJ2-7, with D perhaps TRBD1 (5 bases). This CDR3 has 16 amino acids. V lost 7 bases to trimming and J lost 0 bases, with 19 bases between them. The germline V gene encodes CDR1 MDHEN and CDR2 SYDVKM. CDR3 protein: CASNFRNRISSYEQYF. CDR3 DNA sequence: TGTGCCAGCAATTTCAGAAACAGGATAAGCTCCTACGAGCAGTACTTC.

This clonotype occurred many times. The chain links TRBV18 to TRBJ2-1, with TRBD2 matching 15 bases. Germline V CDR1 and CDR2: KGHSH, LQKENI. There are 17 residues in the CDR3. The V gene end was trimmed by 0 bases and the J gene end by 9 bases; junction bases not matched to a gene: 6. CDR3 in amino acids: CASSPPGLAGGLSEQFF. DNA of the CDR3: TGTGCCAGCTCACCACCGGGACTAGCGGGGGGATTGAGTGAGCAGTTCTTC.

Concerning this clonotype itself: With a much larger clone just one base away, this may be a read error. Likely a read error: the CDR3 ends without its conserved phenylalanine or tryptophan. V and J are TRBV7-3 and TRBJ2-2; possibly TRBD1 for D (5 bases). The CDR3 contains 13 residues. Germline-derived CDR1 and CDR2 are SGHTA and FQGTGA. Trimming left V 5 bases short and J 7 bases short, with 11 bases between. The CDR3 nucleotides read TGTGCCAGCAGCCTTAGGGGTGTCGGGGAGCTGTTTGTT. Protein sequence: CASSLRGVGELFV.

This clonotype was seen many times. V usage is TRBV7-2 and J usage is TRBJ2-2; D is possibly TRBD2 (7 bases). The CDR3 sequence is 16 residues long. The germline V and J ends were trimmed by 4 bases and 4 bases, with 16 bases remaining between them. Looked up from germline, CDR1 is SGHTA and CDR2 is FQGNSA. The CDR3 reads CASSWGGPGLTGELFF. The CDR3 DNA follows: TGTGCCAGCAGCTGGGGGGGGCCCGGACTCACCGGGGAGCTGTTTTTT.

The table lists this clonotype with a few counts. The CDR3 reads CASSPGQAARRTYEQYF. For the CDR3, the DNA is TGTGCCAGTAGCCCGGGACAGGCGGCACGTCGAACCTACGAGCAGTACTTC. The rearrangement links TRBV19 to TRBJ2-7, with 8 bases aligning to TRBD1. CDR1 is LNHDA, CDR2 SQIVND, per germline (reference sequence). Trimming took 6 bases from V and 2 from J; bases not matched to a gene: 15. The CDR3 spans 17 residues.

The chain is built from TRBV28 and TRBJ2-1; 7 nucleotides align to TRBD2. Germline V gene sequence: CDR1 MDHEN, CDR2 SYDVKM. CDR3 size: 17 residues. V dropped 3 bases and J dropped 0; count of bases not matched to a gene: 8. The CDR3 DNA is TGTGCCAGCAGTTTGGGCTCTAGCGGAAGCTCCTACAATGAGCAGTTCTTC. Encoded protein: CASSLGSSGSSYNEQFF.